This paragraph covers one T cell receptor (beta chain) sequence. CDR1 KGHSH and CDR2 LQKENI come from the germline V gene. The length of the CDR3 is 15 residues. Between the trimmed V and J ends, which lost 3 bases and 4 bases, there was a span of 13 bases. This specimen belongs to a study of preoperative IRX-2 immunotherapy in early breast cancer. This sample's treatment: preoperative locoregional IRX-2 cytokine immunotherapy. Patients received preoperative, locoregional IRX-2 cytokine immunotherapy in a phase Ib study. Some clones are missing from TCRdb's copy, which holds only in-frame ones; the method was immunoSEQ multiplex PCR. The sample shows fewer than 25,000 clones, over 85% of them seen only once.

The receptor's source is a human donor with breast cancer. The rearrangement joins TRBV18 to TRBJ2-1, with TRBD2 as a possible D gene (7 bases). Sequenced material: tumor tissue, taken after IRX-2 immunotherapy. CDR3 loop: CASSPRGAGYNEQFF. CDR3 bases: TGTGCCAGCTCACCCCGGGGGGCAGGGTACAATGAGCAGTTCTTC. Variable domain in full (rest from reference TRBV18 and TRBJ2-1): NAGVMQNPRHLVRRRGQEARLRCSPMKGHSHVYWYRQLPEEGLKFMVYLQKENIIDESGMPKERFSAEFPKEGPSILRIQQVVRGDSAAYFCASSPRGAGYNEQFFGPGTRLTVL.